A single sample gave rise to the 30 T cell receptor beta chains below, sequenced in a study of OX40 agonist ivuxolimab in advanced cancers. Here immunoSEQ multiplex PCR was the method, and the copy in TCRdb shows in-frame clones only, minus some. The sample holds approximately 14,000 clones, 77% seen once. Sequencing used CD4+ or CD8+ T cells sorted from blood, obtained in a trial of the OX40 agonist ivuxolimab. The source is an adult with an advanced solid tumor such as melanoma, head and neck, liver or kidney cancer.

The chain couples TRBV28 to TRBJ1-2; no clear D. The germline CDR1 and CDR2 sequences are MDHEN and SYDVKM. This CDR3 is 14 amino acids long. The V end lost 3 bases, the J end lost 0 bases, and 8 bases lay between the germline ends. CDR3 protein: CASSFEGANYGYTF. The CDR3 nucleotides read TGTGCCAGCAGTTTCGAAGGAGCTAACTATGGCTACACCTTC.

This rearrangement joins TRBV19 to TRBJ2-7, with 10 bases fitting TRBD2. CDR1 and CDR2 from the germline V gene are LNHDA and SQIVND (reference sequence). The CDR3 length is 15 residues. V lost 3 bases, J lost 1 base, and 3 bases stayed unmatched. DNA of the CDR3: TGTGCCAGTAGTATCGAAGCGGGAGGGTCCTACGAGCAGTACTTC. This gives the protein CASSIEAGGSYEQYF.

The gene calls are TRBV27 and TRBJ1-5; D not resolved. The CDR3 covers 17 residues. V was clipped by 3 bases and J by 2 bases, with 17 bases between them. Per the germline V gene, CDR1 is MNHEY and CDR2 is SMNVEV (reference sequence). CDR3 residues: CASSFLPIGNRNQPQHF. In DNA, the CDR3 is TGTGCCAGCAGTTTTCTCCCCATCGGGAACCGCAATCAGCCCCAGCATTTT.

V and J are TRBV6-5 and TRBJ2-7; the D gene is possibly TRBD1 (7 bases). V shed 0 bases and J shed 7 bases, with 13 bases lying between them. Germline V lookup: CDR1 MNHEY, CDR2 SVGAGI. This CDR3 comprises 14 residues. The CDR3, as DNA: TGTGCCAGCAGTTACTCGGCGGGACAGCGGGAGCAGTACTTC. Its translation is CASSYSAGQREQYF.

Only a few counts were recorded for this clone. V gene TRBV6-1 combines with J gene TRBJ2-7; no definite D call. Germline lookup yields CDR1 MNHNS and CDR2 SASEGT. V was pared by 4 bases and J by 4 bases, with 14 bases between. There are 14 residues in the CDR3. The CDR3 DNA is TGTGCCAGCAGTGTTAGTCCGTTCGATTACGAGCAGTACTTC. As protein: CASSVSPFDYEQYF.

The rearrangement uses TRBV14 and TRBJ2-7, with D uncertain. This CDR3 comprises 15 residues. Per germline, CDR1 SGHDN and CDR2 FVKESK. Between the trimmed V and J ends, which lost 4 bases and 0 bases, there was a span of 13 bases. The CDR3 DNA is TGTGCCAGCAGCCCCTCAGACAAGTACTCCTACGAGCAGTACTTC. Its protein product is CASSPSDKYSYEQYF.

The table lists this clone with a count of one. The chain combines TRBV19 with TRBJ1-5; 7 nucleotides align to TRBD1. The CDR3 contains 15 residues. Losses at the gene ends were 5 bases for V and 3 bases for J; bases not matched to a gene: 7. Germline lookup yields CDR1 LNHDA and CDR2 SQIVND (reference sequence). CDR3 amino acids: CASSLGGTVNQPQHF. The CDR3 nucleotides are TGTGCCAGTAGTTTGGGGGGGACAGTCAATCAGCCCCAGCATTTT.

J is TRBJ1-5 and V is TRBV19; D call uncertain. The CDR3 is 15 amino acids. Germline CDR1 and CDR2: LNHDA and SQIVND (reference sequence). V lost 1 base to trimming and J lost 1 base, with 8 bases between them. CDR3: CASSIGGMSNQPQHF. The CDR3 region has the DNA TGTGCCAGTAGTATAGGTGGCATGAGCAATCAGCCCCAGCATTTT.

The chain joins TRBV5-1 to TRBJ2-7; D gene ambiguous. Between the trimmed V and J ends, which lost 2 bases and 3 bases, there was a span of 15 bases. This CDR3 has 15 amino acids. Germline V gene lookup returns CDR1 SGHRS and CDR2 YFSETQ. As DNA, the CDR3 is TGCGCCAGCAGCTTTACCGTCGTTGGGAACTACGAGCAGTACTTC. Residues: CASSFTVVGNYEQYF.

The CDR3 coding sequence is TGTGCCACCAGCAGAGAGGCTAGCGGGAGGGCCTTCAATGAGCAGTTCTTC. This encodes CATSREASGRAFNEQFF. The V and J genes are TRBV15 and TRBJ2-1; 12 nucleotides match TRBD2. Unmatched junction bases numbered 6, after V lost 0 bases and J lost 6 bases. The germline CDR1 and CDR2 sequences are LNHNV and YYDKDF (reference sequence). This CDR3 has 17 amino acids.

The chain joins TRBV6-6 to TRBJ2-3, with D perhaps matching TRBD2 (6 bases). Germline V gene data show CDR1 as MNHNY and CDR2 as SVGAGI (reference sequence). This CDR3 region has 14 residues. V gave up 5 bases and J gave up 2 bases, with 11 bases separating them. CDR3 region: CASSLSGPTDTQYF. CDR3 coding DNA: TGTGCCAGCAGTCTTAGCGGACCCACAGATACGCAGTATTTT.

The DNA for the CDR3 is TGCAGCGTGTCCAAAAATACCTACGAGCAGTACTTC. This gives the protein CSVSKNTYEQYF. V usage is TRBV29-1 and J usage is TRBJ2-7; no definite D call. The germline CDR1 and CDR2 sequences are SQVTM and ANQGSEA. Trimming left V 6 bases short and J 2 bases short, with 11 bases between. The length of the CDR3 is 12 residues.

This chain connects TRBV12-5 to TRBJ2-1, with 8 bases that match TRBD2. The CDR3 is 18 residues long. The trim removed 2 bases at V and 5 bases at J, leaving 14 bases unmatched. Germline assignment: CDR1 LGHNT and CDR2 FRNRAP. The CDR3 protein is CASGLTPKREKINNEQFF. In nucleotides, the CDR3 is TGTGCTAGTGGTTTGACCCCCAAGCGGGAGAAAATCAACAATGAGCAGTTCTTC.

The table lists this clone with a count of one. V gene TRBV28 combines with J gene TRBJ2-7; D is uncertain. This CDR3 region has 13 residues. Trimming cost V 6 bases and J 5 bases, with 14 bases left between them. CDR1 and CDR2 from the germline V gene are MDHEN and SYDVKM. CDR3 nucleotide sequence: TGTGCCAGCAGGTCCTTGGCTGACCACGAGCAGTACTTC. This codes for CASRSLADHEQYF.

The CDR3 spells CASSAGLAEGGALYNEQFF. DNA for the CDR3: TGTGCCAGCTCGGCGGGACTAGCGGAGGGGGGGGCCCTTTACAATGAGCAGTTCTTC. V usage is TRBV18 and J usage is TRBJ2-1, with 11 bases that match TRBD2. Germline assignment: CDR1 KGHSH and CDR2 LQKENI. The CDR3 sequence is 19 residues long. V trimming: 6 bases; J trimming: 4 bases; junction bases outside the gene matches: 17.

The chain is built from TRBV27 and TRBJ1-5; D unresolved. V was pared by 1 base and J by 0 bases, with 10 bases between. CDR3 size: 16 residues. Germline CDR1 MNHEY, CDR2 SMNVEV (reference sequence). The CDR3 region is CASSLFPQGSNQPQHF. The CDR3 DNA reads TGTGCCAGCAGTTTATTCCCCCAAGGTAGCAATCAGCCCCAGCATTTT.

The V gene is TRBV4-1, the J gene TRBJ2-6; no definite D call. The V gene's germline CDR1 is MGHRA and CDR2 YSYEKL. V lost 4 bases to trimming and J lost 0 bases, with 7 bases between them. This CDR3 spans 15 amino acids. The chain's CDR3 is CASSPTVSGANVLTF. The CDR3 coding sequence is TGCGCCAGCAGCCCTACGGTCTCTGGGGCCAACGTCCTGACTTTC.

The genes are TRBV28 and TRBJ2-7; the D gene could be TRBD1 or TRBD2 (6 bases each). This CDR3 region has 16 residues. Between the trimmed V and J ends, which lost 5 bases and 2 bases, there was a span of 19 bases. Germline values: CDR1 MDHEN, CDR2 SYDVKM. The CDR3 here is CASSPLRWGATYEQYF. The CDR3 nucleotides are TGTGCCAGCAGTCCCCTTCGATGGGGGGCCACCTACGAGCAGTACTTC.

The chain joins TRBV13 to TRBJ1-3; D is ambiguous. The CDR3 runs to 15 residues. Germline V gene data show CDR1 as PRHDT and CDR2 as FYEKMQ (reference sequence). Trimming cost V 5 bases and J 4 bases, with 15 bases left between them. The CDR3 nucleotides read TGTGCCAGCAGCGCTGGGGTTTACTCGGGAAACACCATATATTTT. Its protein product is CASSAGVYSGNTIYF. Using reference TRBV13 and TRBJ1-3 for the parts outside the CDR3, the full variable domain is AAGVIQSPRHLIKEKRETATLKCYPIPRHDTVYWYQQGPGQDPQFLISFYEKMQSDKGSIPDRFSAQQFSDYHSELNMSSLELGDSALYFCASSAGVYSGNTIYFGEGSWLTVV.

V and J are TRBV12-5 and TRBJ1-2; unclear D gene. Germline V gene data show CDR1 as LGHNT and CDR2 as FRNRAP. With 3 bases removed from V and 0 bases from J, the gap between germline ends came to 8 bases. This CDR3 has 14 amino acids. The chain's CDR3 is CASGFSGANYGYTF. CDR3 in DNA: TGTGCTAGTGGTTTCTCGGGTGCTAACTATGGCTACACCTTC.

This chain links TRBV23-1 with TRBJ2-2; D assignment may be TRBD1 or TRBD2 (5 bases each). TRBV23-1 qualifies as an ORF whose function is uncertain. Trimming took 4 bases from V and 2 from J, leaving 14 bases between them. The CDR3 length is 16 residues. CDR3 protein: CASSLAGSLNTGELFF. Here the CDR3 DNA reads TGCGCCAGCAGTCTGGCAGGGAGCTTAAACACCGGGGAGCTGTTTTTT.

This chain links TRBV5-6 with TRBJ2-6, with 9 bases that match TRBD1. Germline CDR1 reads SGHDT; CDR2 reads YYEEEE. The CDR3 length is 18 residues. Trimming at V came to 5 bases and at J to 2 bases, leaving 11 bases not matched to a gene. The CDR3 nucleotides are TGTGCCAGCAGTAGAACCGGGACAGGGCTAGCTGGGGCCAACGTCCTGACTTTC. This codes for CASSRTGTGLAGANVLTF.

The chain joins TRBV2 to TRBJ2-5; D is unclear. Germline-derived CDR1 and CDR2 are SNHLY and FYNNEI. V lost 7 bases and J lost 3, with 6 bases in between. The CDR3 sequence is 11 residues long. The CDR3 DNA follows: TGTGCCAGCAAATGGGAAGAGACCCAGTACTTC. It codes for CASKWEETQYF.

The chain recombines TRBV11-3 with TRBJ2-7; D might be TRBD1 (6 bases). V lost 5 bases and J 1 base, leaving 6 bases between the germline ends. The CDR3 consists of 12 residues. CDR1 is SGHNT, CDR2 YENEEA, per germline. CDR3 protein: CASSTGSYEQYF. CDR3 DNA: TGTGCCAGCAGCACAGGGTCCTACGAGCAGTACTTC.

The chain recombines TRBV6-4 with TRBJ2-7, with 9 bases that match TRBD2. The V and J ends lost 0 bases and 6 bases, in that order; junction bases with no gene match: 9. Germline CDR1 MRHNA, CDR2 SNTAGT. The CDR3 length is 16 residues. The CDR3 sequence: CASSDSEREVNSEQYF. The CDR3 bases are TGTGCCAGCAGTGACTCCGAGCGGGAGGTTAATAGCGAGCAGTACTTC.

In this sample, this clone turned up once. The chain has TRBV7-2 and TRBJ2-7; 7 positions agree with TRBD2. Germline CDR1 and CDR2: SGHTA and FQGNSA. This CDR3 has 14 amino acids. Losses at the gene ends were 5 bases for V and 2 bases for J; bases not matched to a gene: 6. The CDR3 sequence: CASSPLGGAYEQYF. The CDR3 DNA is TGTGCCAGCAGCCCCCTGGGAGGGGCCTACGAGCAGTACTTC.

This chain connects TRBV4-2 to TRBJ1-1; D call uncertain. Germline CDR1 is LGHNA and CDR2 is YNFKEQ. The CDR3 extends over 12 amino acids. Trimming shortened V by 5 bases and J by 8 bases, and 12 bases separated the two germline ends. The CDR3 DNA sequence: TGTGCCAGCAGCTTAGAAAAACACGAAGCTTTCTTT. Amino acid sequence: CASSLEKHEAFF.

DNA of the CDR3: TGTGCCAGCAGCCCCGGGACGCAGAGGGACACAGATACGCAGTATTTT. The encoded protein is CASSPGTQRDTDTQYF. The gene calls are TRBV11-2 and TRBJ2-3; D tentatively fits TRBD1 or TRBD2 (5 bases each). This CDR3 has 16 residues. Germline assignment: CDR1 SGHAT and CDR2 FQNNGV. V lost 5 bases to trimming and J lost 2 bases, with 17 bases between them.

This clone showed up just a few times. The chain carries TRBV4-1 and TRBJ2-1; D gene ambiguous. The CDR3 consists of 16 residues. V gave up 0 bases and J gave up 0 bases, with 9 bases separating them. Germline CDR1 is MGHRA and CDR2 is YSYEKL. This CDR3 is CASSQEAPTSYNEQFF. The CDR3 DNA follows: TGCGCCAGCAGCCAAGAAGCGCCGACCTCCTACAATGAGCAGTTCTTC.

The chain couples TRBV27 to TRBJ1-2, with D tentatively TRBD1 (5 bases). The CDR3 sequence is 15 residues long. Germline CDR1 MNHEY, CDR2 SMNVEV (reference sequence). Trimming removed 6 bases from V and 6 bases from J, with 20 bases in between. CDR3 DNA: TGTGCCAGCAGACCAATTGGGACGGGGCCCGATGGCTACACCTTC. This codes for CASRPIGTGPDGYTF.